Reported below is one T cell receptor (beta chain). This specimen belongs to a study of response to subunit inactivated influenza vaccine. Germline CDR1 and CDR2: SSHAT and FNYEAQ (reference sequence). With 1 base clipped from V and 13 bases from J, the junction kept 9 bases outside the gene matches. The CDR3 sequence is 14 residues long. Each CDR3 protein gets one entry after TCRdb re-called the RT-PCR reads with MiXCR. The sample consists of 500,000 to 700,000 distinct CDR3 sequences, under 30% of them appearing once. The same data also contributed to another study, on T cells expressing NK-cell markers. That source adds: The cDNA for TCR beta came from 5'RACE template switching with UMIs.

The source material was CD4+ T cells sorted from PBMCs, sampled roughly 12 days after vaccination. This sequence joins TRBV7-7 and TRBJ2-1, with 8 positions matching TRBD2. The TCR sequence derives from a man aged 50 or older who received an inactivated influenza vaccine. The chain's CDR3 is CASSLVSGSGDQFF. The CDR3 DNA reads TGTGCCAGCAGCTTAGTAAGCGGGAGTGGTGACCAGTTCTTC.